What follows is one T cell receptor beta chain and its context. The antigen is unknown. As for treatment: oral pan-JAK inhibitor, 5-10 mg twice daily. cDNA serving as the sequencing template came from extracted, reverse transcribed RNA. Repertoires were generated with immunoSEQ multiplex PCR, while TCRdb's copy carries only in-frame clones and drops some. The profile shows 100,000 or so clones, 55% to 75% of them singletons. This sample is part of a study of CD8+ T cells in alopecia areata. In the study overall: Patients received oral tofacitinib, 5 to 10 mg twice daily, for moderate-to-severe alopecia areata. Study conclusions and caveats: In scalp and blood, many expanded lesional clones persisted during tofacitinib. Higher clonality than in normal scalp was seen in lesional scalp, especially alopecia totalis/universalis.

The TCR comes from a human donor with alopecia areata. The sample in question was CD8+ T cells sorted from blood, obtained at approximately week 60, from a patient treated with tofacitinib.

For the CDR3, the DNA is TGTGCCAGCAGCCCGGGACAGGTAGAGACCCAGTACTTC. It yields the protein CASSPGQVETQYF. The genes are TRBV27 and TRBJ2-5; 8 bases align to TRBD1. Trimming cost V 6 bases and J 4 bases; bases outside gene matches: 4. This CDR3 region has 13 residues. Germline V gene data show CDR1 as MNHEY and CDR2 as SMNVEV (reference sequence).